Below, 20 T cell receptor beta chains from the same sample are listed, as sequenced in a study of CD8 T cells in ankylosing spondylitis. TCRdb re-derived calls from the 5' RACE reads in MiXCR, one entry per CDR3 protein. Counted here are about 140,000 distinct CDR3 sequences, 5.5% to 7.5% occurring once; the ten biggest clones make up approximately 13%. The specimen sequenced was blood, either unsorted or a sorted T cell fraction (not recorded which). Every receptor here comes from a female donor with ankylosing spondylitis or in good health (not recorded which).

In its sample, this clonotype was seen many times. This rearrangement joins TRBV19 to TRBJ1-1, with D possibly TRBD1 on 5 matching bases. Trimming removed 4 bases at V and 0 bases at J, with 18 bases between. The CDR3 is 17 amino acids. Looked up from germline, CDR1 is LNHDA and CDR2 is SQIVND (reference sequence). The CDR3 sequence: CASSTGTETAMNTEAFF. CDR3 DNA sequence: TGTGCCAGTAGTACGGGGACCGAGACAGCCATGAACACTGAAGCTTTCTTT. Based on the CDR3 plus reference TRBV19 and TRBJ1-1, the full variable domain is DGGITQSPKYLFRKEGQNVTLSCEQNLNHDAMYWYRQDPGQGLRLIYYSQIVNDFQKGDIAEGYSVSREKKESFPLTVTSAQKNPTAFYLCASSTGTETAMNTEAFFGQGTRLTVV.

This clonotype was detected ten times or more. J is TRBJ2-7 and V is TRBV20-1, with 12 bases fitting TRBD2. The CDR3 is made up of 14 amino acids. Per the germline V gene, CDR1 is DFQATT and CDR2 is SNEGSKA (reference sequence). After removal of 8 bases from V and 3 bases from J, the junction contained 8 bases not matched to a gene. The CDR3 nucleotides read TGCAGTTCCAACCGACTAGCGGGAGACTACGAGCAGTACTTC. Its translation: CSSNRLAGDYEQYF.

This clonotype was found many times. The chain links TRBV25-1 to TRBJ2-2, with D maybe TRBD2 (5 bases). V was cut by 3 bases and J by 0 bases, with 14 bases left in between. Germline CDR1 MGHDK, CDR2 SYGVNS. The CDR3 loop spans 17 amino acids. CDR3 DNA sequence: TGTGCCAGCAGTGATGGAGGCCAAGAATCGAACACCGGGGAGCTGTTTTTT. This sequence encodes CASSDGGQESNTGELFF.

This clonotype came up many times. The CDR3, as DNA: TGTGCCAGCAGCTTACCGTACGCTGAAGCTTTCTTT. Amino acid sequence: CASSLPYAEAFF. V gene TRBV7-9 combines with J gene TRBJ1-1, with D hard to call. The CDR3 sequence is 12 residues long. Trimming cost V 2 bases and J 6 bases, with 7 bases left between them. The germline gives CDR1 SEHNR, CDR2 FQNEAQ (reference sequence). The full variable domain, completed using reference TRBV7-9 and TRBJ1-1, is DTGVSQNPRHKITKRGQNVTFRCDPISEHNRLYWYRQTLGQGPEFLTYFQNEAQLEKSRLLSDRFSAERPKGSFSTLEIQRTEQGDSAMYLCASSLPYAEAFFGQGTRLTVV.

This clonotype was recorded at least ten times. This rearrangement joins TRBV7-8 to TRBJ2-5; the match to TRBD2 covers 8 bases. CDR1 and CDR2 (germline): SGHVS, FQNEAQ. V shed 7 bases and J 3 bases; nucleotides not matched to a gene: 19. The CDR3 sequence is 18 residues long. The CDR3 is CASKRSGTRFSLKETQYF. For the CDR3, the DNA is TGTGCCAGCAAACGATCCGGGACTAGATTTAGCCTAAAAGAGACCCAGTACTTC.

In this sample, this clonotype turned up many times. The chain has TRBV27 and TRBJ2-1; D is ambiguous. This CDR3 has 14 residues. The V end was cut by 0 bases, the J end by 9 bases, with 12 bases between. CDR1 MNHEY and CDR2 SMNVEV come from the germline V gene (reference sequence). The CDR3 DNA reads TGTGCCAGCAGTTTATCGGTCCATCCGGGTGAGCAGTTCTTC. Translated: CASSLSVHPGEQFF.

In this sample, this clonotype turned up many times. This chain connects TRBV11-1 to TRBJ1-2, with TRBD1 as a possible D gene (6 bases). The V gene lost 5 bases and the J gene lost 0 bases, with 16 bases spanning the gap. The germline gives CDR1 SGHAT, CDR2 FQDESV (reference sequence). The CDR3 is 16 amino acids. The CDR3 nucleotides are TGTGCCAGCAGCCAAAATCGGGACAACTCTAACTATGGCTACACCTTC. This gives the protein CASSQNRDNSNYGYTF. The full variable domain, completed using reference TRBV11-1 and TRBJ1-2, is EAEVAQSPRYKITEKSQAVAFWCDPISGHATLYWYRQILGQGPELLVQFQDESVVDDSQLPKDRFSAERLKGVDSTLKIQPAELGDSAMYLCASSQNRDNSNYGYTFGSGTRLTVV.

In this sample, this clonotype turned up many times. The rearrangement uses TRBV4-1 and TRBJ2-7; D gene uncertain. Germline V lookup: CDR1 MGHRA, CDR2 YSYEKL. There are 13 residues in the CDR3. V lost 0 bases and J 4 bases, leaving 7 bases between the germline ends. The CDR3: CASSQEYGYEQYF. CDR3 DNA: TGCGCCAGCAGCCAAGAGTACGGGTACGAGCAGTACTTC.

Many counts were recorded for this clonotype. This chain uses TRBV7-3 with TRBJ1-2, with 7 bases identical to TRBD1. Germline CDR1 reads SGHTA; CDR2 reads FQGTGA. The CDR3 covers 16 residues. J gave up 4 bases and V 5 bases, and 13 bases lay outside the gene matches. CDR3 in amino acids: CASSPFNLDRAYGYTF. The CDR3 nucleotides are TGTGCCAGCAGCCCCTTCAATCTCGACAGGGCCTATGGCTACACCTTC.

The chain joins TRBV12-3 or TRBV12-4 to TRBJ1-3; no definite D call. Deletions cut 10 bases from V and 3 bases from J, with 16 bases between. This CDR3 has 14 amino acids. Here the CDR3 reads CATLKTPGGNTIYF. The CDR3 coding sequence is TGTGCCACCTTGAAAACCCCCGGTGGAAACACCATATATTTT.

This clonotype was detected ten times or more. The rearrangement joins TRBV28 to TRBJ2-7; TRBD1 might be the D (6 bases). CDR3 length: 15 amino acids. V shed 6 bases and J shed 0 bases, with 15 bases lying between them. Looked up from germline, CDR1 is MDHEN and CDR2 is SYDVKM. CDR3 nucleotide sequence: TGTGCCAGCAGCCCCGGGACATCGGACTCCTACGAGCAGTACTTC. Translated: CASSPGTSDSYEQYF. Full variable domain (rest looked up from reference TRBV28 and TRBJ2-7): DVKVTQSSRYLVKRTGEKVFLECVQDMDHENMFWYRQDPGLGLRLIYFSYDVKMKEKGDIPEGYSVSREKKERFSLILESASTNQTSMYLCASSPGTSDSYEQYFGPGTRLTVT.

The chain joins TRBV11-2 to TRBJ2-7, with a tentative D call TRBD1 (6 bases). V was clipped by 0 bases and J by 3 bases, with 15 bases between them. Germline CDR1 SGHAT, CDR2 FQNNGV. The CDR3 length is 16 residues. The CDR3 here is CASSLDLSGDGYEQYF. The CDR3 DNA reads as TGTGCCAGCAGCTTAGATCTGTCAGGGGACGGCTACGAGCAGTACTTC.

Many counts were recorded for this clonotype. The gene calls are TRBV12-3 or TRBV12-4 and TRBJ2-7, with D possibly being TRBD1 or TRBD2 (5 bases each). This CDR3 contains 14 residues. V was pared by 7 bases and J by 1 base, with 14 bases between. The DNA of the CDR3 is TGTGCCAGCACTCCTGGGACCAGTTCCTACGAGCAGTACTTC. This gives the protein CASTPGTSSYEQYF.

This clonotype appeared many times. The chain has TRBV10-3 and TRBJ1-3; a possible D gene is TRBD1 (5 bases). The germline V gene has CDR1 ENHRY and CDR2 SYGVKD. There are 16 residues in the CDR3. Trimming removed 3 bases from V and 2 bases from J, with 14 bases in between. DNA for the CDR3: TGTGCCATCAGTGAAAGGGCAGGGAATACTGGAAACACCATATATTTT. Encoded protein: CAISERAGNTGNTIYF.

The table lists this clonotype with many counts. V usage is TRBV5-1 and J usage is TRBJ2-3; possibly TRBD1 or TRBD2 for D (5 bases each). In germline, CDR1 is SGHRS, CDR2 YFSETQ. The germline V and J ends were trimmed by 0 bases and 5 bases, with 16 bases remaining between them. The CDR3 loop spans 16 amino acids. CDR3 protein: CASSLVARGLVDTQYF. The CDR3 bases are TGCGCCAGCAGCTTGGTAGCGAGGGGTTTGGTAGATACGCAGTATTTT.

There are many counts of this clonotype. The chain has TRBV4-2 and TRBJ1-5, with D tentatively TRBD1 (6 bases). V lost 1 base and J 3 bases, leaving 13 bases between the germline ends. Germline-derived CDR1 and CDR2 are LGHNA and YNFKEQ. The CDR3 extends over 16 amino acids. The CDR3 sequence is CASSQAWTVLNQPQHF. Written as DNA, the CDR3 is TGTGCCAGCAGCCAAGCCTGGACAGTCCTCAATCAGCCCCAGCATTTT.

This clonotype was seen ten or more times. This chain uses TRBV6-6 with TRBJ1-2; D might be TRBD1 (5 bases). CDR1 is MNHNY, CDR2 SVGAGI, per germline (reference sequence). Between the trimmed V and J ends, which lost 5 bases and 8 bases, there was a span of 15 bases. The CDR3 runs 13 residues. The CDR3 DNA follows: TGTGCCAGCAGTCCCCGTCGGGGCGAGGGCTACACCTTC. Its translation: CASSPRRGEGYTF.

At least ten counts were recorded for this clonotype. The chain carries TRBV20-1 and TRBJ2-7, with a possible D match to TRBD1 (6 bases). Germline CDR1 reads DFQATT; CDR2 reads SNEGSKA (reference sequence). This CDR3 region has 15 residues. Deletions cut 1 base from V and 2 bases from J, with 15 bases between. This CDR3 is CSARVSTGRAYEQYF. The CDR3 nucleotides are TGCAGTGCTAGAGTTAGTACAGGGAGAGCCTACGAGCAGTACTTC.

There are many counts of this clonotype. The chain has TRBV9 and TRBJ2-3; D perhaps matches TRBD2 (7 bases). This CDR3 is built from 16 residues. CDR1 and CDR2 from the germline V gene are SGDLS and YYNGEE. V gave up 1 base and J gave up 0 bases, with 12 bases separating them. The DNA for the CDR3 is TGTGCCAGCAGCGTACGGAGGGGGGGTAGCACAGATACGCAGTATTTT. This encodes CASSVRRGGSTDTQYF.

This clonotype occurred many times. The rearrangement links TRBV5-1 to TRBJ2-3; 14 bases agree with TRBD2. Germline lookup yields CDR1 SGHRS and CDR2 YFSETQ. The V gene end was trimmed by 3 bases and the J gene end by 1 base; junction bases not matched to a gene: 4. This CDR3 comprises 17 residues. The CDR3 DNA follows: TGCGCCAGCAGCTCCGGACTAGCGGGGGGACGCACAGATACGCAGTATTTT. Amino acids: CASSSGLAGGRTDTQYF. Together with reference TRBV5-1 and TRBJ2-3, the CDR3 gives the full variable domain: KAGVTQTPRYLIKTRGQQVTLSCSPISGHRSVSWYQQTPGQGLQFLFEYFSETQRNKGNFPGRFSGRQFSNSRSEMNVSTLELGDSALYLCASSSGLAGGRTDTQYFGPGTRLTVL.